This T cell receptor beta chain was documented in a study of T cell responses to AZD1222 COVID-19 vaccine. TCRdb keeps only in-frame clones here, not all; method: immunoSEQ multiplex PCR. In the table there are under 150,000 clones, more than 85% of which are singletons. CDR3 length: 16 amino acids. V shed 0 bases and J 4 bases; nucleotides not matched to a gene: 8. Germline CDR1 reads SGHKS; CDR2 reads YYEKEE (reference sequence). Specimen: peripheral blood, collected on day 0 of AZD1222 vaccination. The source of this sequence is an adult in good health. The chain employs TRBV5-5 and TRBJ2-7, with 9 bases identical to TRBD1. Here the CDR3 DNA reads TGTGCCAGCAGCTTGGACCACCGGGACAGGGCATACGAGCAGTACTTC. Protein product: CASSLDHRDRAYEQYF.